Sequencing of this T cell receptor (beta chain) was carried out in a study of T-cell memory formation after mild COVID-19. Study conclusions and caveats: Pre-infection memory contained some responding clones, which suggested that cross-reactive memory had joined. There was a balanced CD4/CD8 profile in clones contracting day 15 to 85, and later expanders leaned CD4+.

This clonotype was seen ten or more times. Its target is unknown. Deletions cut 6 bases from V and 1 base from J, with 14 bases between. The CDR3 contains 15 residues. TCRdb re-analysed the 5' RACE reads in MiXCR, keeping a single row per CDR3 protein. The sample lists about 130,000 distinct CDR3 sequences; approximately 17% were seen once. The sample consisted of PBMCs or a T cell subset sorted from them (not recorded which). The TCR sequence derives from a man aged 18 to 30 who had mild COVID-19 (a few samples of this study predate the infection). Cell type and time point are not known. V and J are TRBV12-3 or TRBV12-4 and TRBJ2-3; D unresolved. In DNA, the CDR3 is TGTGCCAGCAGCCCAACATCATGGGGCACAGATACGCAGTATTTT. Protein sequence: CASSPTSWGTDTQYF.